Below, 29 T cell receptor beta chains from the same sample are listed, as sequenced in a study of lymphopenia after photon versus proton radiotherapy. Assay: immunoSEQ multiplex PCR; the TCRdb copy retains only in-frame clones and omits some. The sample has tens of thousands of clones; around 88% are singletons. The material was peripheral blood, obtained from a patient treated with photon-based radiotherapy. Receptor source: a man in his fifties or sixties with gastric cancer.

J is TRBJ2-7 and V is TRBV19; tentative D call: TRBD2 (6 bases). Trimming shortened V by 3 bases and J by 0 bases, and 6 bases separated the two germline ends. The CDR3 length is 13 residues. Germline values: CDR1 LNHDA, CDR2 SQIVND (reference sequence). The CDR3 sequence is CASSISGSYEQYF. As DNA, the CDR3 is TGTGCCAGTAGTATTAGCGGCTCCTACGAGCAGTACTTC.

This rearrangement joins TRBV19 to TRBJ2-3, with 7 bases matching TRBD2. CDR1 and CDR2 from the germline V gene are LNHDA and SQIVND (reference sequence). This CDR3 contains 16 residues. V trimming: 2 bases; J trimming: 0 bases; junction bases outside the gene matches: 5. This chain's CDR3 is CASSISSGQSTDTQYF. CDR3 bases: TGTGCCAGTAGTATATCTAGCGGACAAAGCACAGATACGCAGTATTTT.

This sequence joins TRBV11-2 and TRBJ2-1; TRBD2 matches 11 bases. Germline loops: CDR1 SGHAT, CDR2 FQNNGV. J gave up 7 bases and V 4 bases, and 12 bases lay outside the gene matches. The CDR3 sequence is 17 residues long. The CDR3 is CASSSLRLAGSRNEQFF. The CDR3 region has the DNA TGTGCCAGCAGCTCCCTACGACTAGCGGGAAGTCGGAATGAGCAGTTCTTC.

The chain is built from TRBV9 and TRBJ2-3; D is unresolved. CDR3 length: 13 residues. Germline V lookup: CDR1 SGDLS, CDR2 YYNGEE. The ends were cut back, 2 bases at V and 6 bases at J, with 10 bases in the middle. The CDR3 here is CASSVGRTDTQYF. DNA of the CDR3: TGTGCCAGCAGCGTGGGAAGGACGGATACGCAGTATTTT.

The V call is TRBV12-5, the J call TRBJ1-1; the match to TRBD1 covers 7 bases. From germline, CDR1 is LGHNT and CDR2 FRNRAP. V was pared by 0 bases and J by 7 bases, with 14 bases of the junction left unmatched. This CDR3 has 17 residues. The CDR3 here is CASGLVLFRGREGEAFF. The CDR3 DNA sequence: TGTGCTAGTGGTTTGGTTCTGTTCAGGGGGAGAGAGGGTGAAGCTTTCTTT.

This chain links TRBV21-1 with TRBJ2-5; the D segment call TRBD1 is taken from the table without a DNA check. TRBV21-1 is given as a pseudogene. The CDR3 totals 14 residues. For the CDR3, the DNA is TGTGCCAGCAGCAATGGGACACTGCAAGAGACCCAGTACTTC. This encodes CASSNGTLQETQYF.

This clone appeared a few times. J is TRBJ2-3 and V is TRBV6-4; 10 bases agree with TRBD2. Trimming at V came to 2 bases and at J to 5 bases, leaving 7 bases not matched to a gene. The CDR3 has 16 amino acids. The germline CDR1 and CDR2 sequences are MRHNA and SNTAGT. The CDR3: CASSDGLAGGGDTQYF. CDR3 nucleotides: TGTGCCAGCAGTGACGGGTTAGCGGGAGGTGGAGATACGCAGTATTTT.

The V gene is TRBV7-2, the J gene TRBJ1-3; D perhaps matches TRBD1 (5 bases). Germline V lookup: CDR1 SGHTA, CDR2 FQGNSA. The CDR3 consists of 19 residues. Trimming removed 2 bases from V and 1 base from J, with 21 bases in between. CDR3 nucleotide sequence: TGTGCCAGCAGCTTACGGGACGCCTCTAGCGTTATATCTGGAAACACCATATATTTT. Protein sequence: CASSLRDASSVISGNTIYF.

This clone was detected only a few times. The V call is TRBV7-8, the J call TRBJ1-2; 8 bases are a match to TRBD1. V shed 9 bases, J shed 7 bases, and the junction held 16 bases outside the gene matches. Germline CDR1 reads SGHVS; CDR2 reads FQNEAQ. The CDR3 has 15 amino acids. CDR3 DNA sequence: TGTGCCAGTACTCGGGAGCCGGGACAGGTTCTTGGCTACACCTTC. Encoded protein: CASTREPGQVLGYTF.

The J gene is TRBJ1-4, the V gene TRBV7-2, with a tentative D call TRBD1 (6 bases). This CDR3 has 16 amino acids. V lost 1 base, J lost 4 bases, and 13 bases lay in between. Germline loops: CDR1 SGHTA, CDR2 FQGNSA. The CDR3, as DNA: TGTGCCAGCAGCTTAGTATCGGGGGCGGTTAATGAAAAACTGTTTTTT. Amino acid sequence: CASSLVSGAVNEKLFF.

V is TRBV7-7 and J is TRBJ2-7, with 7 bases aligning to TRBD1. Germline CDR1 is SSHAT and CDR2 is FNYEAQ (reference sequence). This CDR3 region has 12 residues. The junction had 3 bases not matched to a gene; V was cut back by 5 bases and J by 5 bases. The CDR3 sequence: CASSPGTDEQYF. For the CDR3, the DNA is TGTGCCAGCAGCCCTGGGACAGACGAGCAGTACTTC.

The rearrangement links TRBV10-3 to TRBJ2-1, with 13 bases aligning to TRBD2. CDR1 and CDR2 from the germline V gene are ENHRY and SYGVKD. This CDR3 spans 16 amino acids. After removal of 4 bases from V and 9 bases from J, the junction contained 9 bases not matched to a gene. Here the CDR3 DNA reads TGTGCCATCAGTGGGACTAGCGGGAGTCTCGACACTGAGCAGTTCTTC. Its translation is CAISGTSGSLDTEQFF.

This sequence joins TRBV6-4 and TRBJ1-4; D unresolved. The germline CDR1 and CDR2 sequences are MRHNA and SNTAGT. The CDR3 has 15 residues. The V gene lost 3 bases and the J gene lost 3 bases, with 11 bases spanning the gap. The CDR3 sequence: CASSETWAANEKLFF. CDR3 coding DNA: TGTGCCAGCAGTGAAACGTGGGCTGCTAATGAAAAACTGTTTTTT.

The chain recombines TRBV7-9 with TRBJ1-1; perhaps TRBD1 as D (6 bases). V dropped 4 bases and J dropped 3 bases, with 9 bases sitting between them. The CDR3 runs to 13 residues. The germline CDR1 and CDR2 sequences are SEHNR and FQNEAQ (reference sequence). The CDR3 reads CASSWGGHTEAFF. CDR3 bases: TGTGCCAGCAGCTGGGGGGGCCACACTGAAGCTTTCTTT.

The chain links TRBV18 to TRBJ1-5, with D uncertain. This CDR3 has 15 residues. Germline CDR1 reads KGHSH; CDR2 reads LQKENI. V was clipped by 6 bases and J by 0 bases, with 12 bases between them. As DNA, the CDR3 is TGTGCCAGCTCCTCGGGAGTTAATAGCAATCAGCCCCAGCATTTT. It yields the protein CASSSGVNSNQPQHF.

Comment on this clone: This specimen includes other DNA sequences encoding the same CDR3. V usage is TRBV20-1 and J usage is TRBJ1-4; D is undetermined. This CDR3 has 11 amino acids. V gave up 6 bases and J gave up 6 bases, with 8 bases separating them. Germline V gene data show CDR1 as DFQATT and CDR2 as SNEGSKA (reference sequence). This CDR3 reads CSAWTDEKLFF. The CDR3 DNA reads TGCAGTGCGTGGACGGATGAAAAACTGTTTTTT.

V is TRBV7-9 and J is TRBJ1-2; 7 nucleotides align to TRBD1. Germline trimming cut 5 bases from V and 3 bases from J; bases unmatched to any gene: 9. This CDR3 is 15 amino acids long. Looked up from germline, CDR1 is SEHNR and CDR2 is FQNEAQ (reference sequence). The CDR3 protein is CASSPRDSLYYGYTF. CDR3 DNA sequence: TGTGCCAGCAGCCCTAGGGACAGCCTATACTATGGCTACACCTTC.

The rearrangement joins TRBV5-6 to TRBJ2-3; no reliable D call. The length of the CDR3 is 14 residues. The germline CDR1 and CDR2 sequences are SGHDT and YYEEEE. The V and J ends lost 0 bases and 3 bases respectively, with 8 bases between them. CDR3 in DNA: TGTGCCAGCAGCTTGGGTAGTCCAACAGATACGCAGTATTTT. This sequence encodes CASSLGSPTDTQYF.

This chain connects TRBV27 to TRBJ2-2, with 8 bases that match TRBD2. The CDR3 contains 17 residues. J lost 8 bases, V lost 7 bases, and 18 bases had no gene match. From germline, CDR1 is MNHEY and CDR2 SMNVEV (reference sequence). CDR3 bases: TGTGCCAGCACCAAAGGCGGACTAGCTGCTGGTGGAGGGGAGCTGTTTTTT. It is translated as CASTKGGLAAGGGELFF.

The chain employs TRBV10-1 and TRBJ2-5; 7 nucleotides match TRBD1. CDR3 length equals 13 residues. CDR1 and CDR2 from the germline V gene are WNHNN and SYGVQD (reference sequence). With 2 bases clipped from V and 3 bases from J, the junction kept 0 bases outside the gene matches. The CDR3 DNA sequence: TGCGCCAGCAGTGAGGGGACAGAAGAGACCCAGTACTTC. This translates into CASSEGTEETQYF.

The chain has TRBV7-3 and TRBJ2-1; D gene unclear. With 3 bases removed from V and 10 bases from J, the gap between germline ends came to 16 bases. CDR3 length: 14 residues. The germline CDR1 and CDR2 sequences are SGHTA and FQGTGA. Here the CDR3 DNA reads TGTGCCAGCAGCTTGGGCCCGACGGCTTCAGAGCAGTTCTTC. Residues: CASSLGPTASEQFF. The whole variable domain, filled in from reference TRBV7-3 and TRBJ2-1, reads GAGVSQTPSNKVTEKGKYVELRCDPISGHTALYWYRQSLGQGPEFLIYFQGTGAADDSGLPNDRFFAVRPEGSVSTLKIQRTERGDSAVYLCASSLGPTASEQFFGPGTRLTVL.

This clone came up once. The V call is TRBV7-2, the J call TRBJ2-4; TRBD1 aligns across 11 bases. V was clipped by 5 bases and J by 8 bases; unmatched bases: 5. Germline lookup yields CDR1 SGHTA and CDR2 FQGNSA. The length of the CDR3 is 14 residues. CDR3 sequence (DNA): TGTGCCAGCAGCCGAGGGACAGGGGGAGACATTCAGTACTTC. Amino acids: CASSRGTGGDIQYF. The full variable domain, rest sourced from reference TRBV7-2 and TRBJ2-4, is GAGVSQSPSNKVTEKGKDVELRCDPISGHTALYWYRQSLGQGLEFLIYFQGNSAPDKSGLPSDRFSAERTGGSVSTLTIQRTQQEDSAVYLCASSRGTGGDIQYFGAGTRLSVL.

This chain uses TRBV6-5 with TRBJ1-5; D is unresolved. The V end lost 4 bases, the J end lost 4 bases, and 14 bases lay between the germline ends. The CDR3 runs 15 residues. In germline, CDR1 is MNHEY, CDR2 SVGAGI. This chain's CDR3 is CASSSRAVPNQPQHF. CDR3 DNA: TGTGCCAGCAGTTCCCGCGCGGTTCCAAATCAGCCCCAGCATTTT.

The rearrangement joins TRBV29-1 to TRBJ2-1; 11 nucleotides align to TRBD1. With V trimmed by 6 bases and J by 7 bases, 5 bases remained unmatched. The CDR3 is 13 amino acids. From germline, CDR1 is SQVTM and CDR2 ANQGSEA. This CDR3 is CSVERDRGNEQFF. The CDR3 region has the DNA TGCAGCGTCGAAAGGGACAGGGGGAATGAGCAGTTCTTC.

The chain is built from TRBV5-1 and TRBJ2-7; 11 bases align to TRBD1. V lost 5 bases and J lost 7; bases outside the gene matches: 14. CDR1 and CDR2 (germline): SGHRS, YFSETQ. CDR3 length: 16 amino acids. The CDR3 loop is CASSLTPGTGGREQYF. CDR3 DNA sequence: TGCGCCAGCAGTTTGACCCCCGGGACAGGGGGGAGGGAGCAGTACTTC.

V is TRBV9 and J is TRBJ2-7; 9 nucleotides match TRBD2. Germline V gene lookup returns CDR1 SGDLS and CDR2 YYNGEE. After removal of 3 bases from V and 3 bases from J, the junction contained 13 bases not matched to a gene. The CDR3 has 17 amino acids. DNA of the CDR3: TGTGCCAGCAGCGCCCATGGACTAGCGAGGAACTTCTACGAGCAGTACTTC. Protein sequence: CASSAHGLARNFYEQYF.

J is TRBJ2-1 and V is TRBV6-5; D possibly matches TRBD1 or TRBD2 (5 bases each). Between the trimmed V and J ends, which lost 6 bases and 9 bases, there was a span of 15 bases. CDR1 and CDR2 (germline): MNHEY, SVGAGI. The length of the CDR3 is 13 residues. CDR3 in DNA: TGTGCCAGCAGGCGCGTAACTAGGGGTGAGCAGTTCTTC. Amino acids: CASRRVTRGEQFF.

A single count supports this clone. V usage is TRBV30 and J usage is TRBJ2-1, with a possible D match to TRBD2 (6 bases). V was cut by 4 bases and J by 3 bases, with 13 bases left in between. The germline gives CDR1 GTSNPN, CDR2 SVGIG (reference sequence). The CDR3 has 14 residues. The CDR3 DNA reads TGTGCCTGGACCCCTACGACTAGCTACAATGAGCAGTTCTTC. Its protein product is CAWTPTTSYNEQFF.

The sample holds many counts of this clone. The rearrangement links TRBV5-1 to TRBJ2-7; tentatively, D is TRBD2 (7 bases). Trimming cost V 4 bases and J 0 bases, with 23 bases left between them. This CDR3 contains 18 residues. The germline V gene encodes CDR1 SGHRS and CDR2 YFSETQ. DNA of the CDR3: TGCGCCAGCAGCCCGTGGGGGGCGCGGCGGGAGAGCTCCTACGAGCAGTACTTC. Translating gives CASSPWGARRESSYEQYF.